The T cell receptor beta chain under discussion was sequenced for a study of blood T cell repertoires in COVID-19. In the study overall: Samples came from the United States, Italy and Spain, spanning acute and convalescent COVID-19. Sources were T cells, B-cell-depleted T cells, or PBMCs; the material itself was cDNA or gDNA.

Libraries were prepared by immunoSEQ multiplex PCR; TCRdb keeps only in-frame clonotypes and omits some of them. The sample lists 80,000 to 95,000 clones; 80% to 85% were seen once. Germline-derived CDR1 and CDR2 are SGHTA and FQGNSA. This CDR3 has 14 residues. V trimming: 1 base; J trimming: 2 bases; junction bases outside the gene matches: 1. This chain connects TRBV7-2 to TRBJ2-7; TRBD2 aligns across 8 bases. The specimen was peripheral blood. The sequence was obtained from an elderly woman with active or convalescent COVID-19. This CDR3 reads CASSLDSGAYEQYF. The CDR3 nucleotides are TGTGCCAGCAGCTTAGATAGCGGGGCCTACGAGCAGTACTTC.